Listed below are T cell receptor beta chains from one sample, sequenced in a study of pediatric ulcerative colitis. Generated by immunoSEQ multiplex PCR, the TCRdb table keeps only in-frame clones and is missing some. Of 60,000 to 75,000 clones listed, just over 75% are singletons. Material: blood. The receptors shown here come from a boy younger than 18 with moderate ulcerative colitis. The CDR3 runs from the conserved cysteine through the conserved F or W. The D gene is left open where the match is weak. Clone size, where shown, is once, few, many, or a class for clones that have expanded.

CDR3aa | CDR3nt | v_gene | abundance | len | j_gene | d_gene
CASRTVGQMDGYTF | TGTGCCAGCAGGACTGTGGGTCAAATGGATGGCTACACCTTC | TRBV6-5 | few | 14 | TRBJ1-2 | NA
CASSSRGATSTDTQYF | TGTGCCAGCAGCTCGAGGGGGGCCACTAGCACAGATACGCAGTATTTT | TRBV7-2 | NA | 16 | TRBJ2-3 | NA
CASSIEGLAGQLVFF | TGTGCCAGTAGTATAGAGGGACTAGCGGGACAGTTGGTGTTTTTT | TRBV19 | NA | 15 | TRBJ2-2 | TRBD2
CAISDTSGRSDTQYF | TGTGCCATCAGTGATACTAGCGGGAGGTCAGATACGCAGTATTTT | TRBV10-3 | NA | 15 | TRBJ2-3 | TRBD2
CASTLGVNTGELFF | TGTGCCAGCACCTTAGGAGTGAACACCGGGGAGCTGTTTTTT | TRBV27 | NA | 14 | TRBJ2-2 | NA
CATGTDNSPLHF | TGTGCCACCGGGACGGATAATTCACCCCTCCACTTT | TRBV15 | NA | 12 | TRBJ1-6 | NA
CASSVDVVTYNEQFF | TGTGCCAGCAGCGTAGACGTTGTGACCTACAATGAGCAGTTCTTC | TRBV9 | once | 15 | TRBJ2-1 | NA
CASSLKFPYEQYF | TGTGCCAGCAGTTTGAAGTTTCCCTACGAGCAGTACTTC | TRBV27 | NA | 13 | TRBJ2-7 | NA
CASSLGKIAGNEFF | TGTGCCAGCAGCTTAGGGAAAATAGCGGGAAATGAATTCTTC | TRBV11-1 | NA | 14 | TRBJ2-1 | TRBD2
CASRAGVGELFF | TGTGCCAGCAGGGCCGGAGTCGGGGAGCTGTTTTTT | TRBV2 | few | 12 | TRBJ2-2 | NA
CSVSKTSGREGYGYTF | TGCAGCGTCTCCAAAACCTCGGGCAGGGAGGGCTATGGCTACACCTTC | TRBV29-1 | NA | 16 | TRBJ1-2 | NA
CASSKMGQDYYEQYF | TGTGCCAGTAGTAAGATGGGACAGGACTATTACGAGCAGTACTTC | TRBV19 | NA | 15 | TRBJ2-7 | TRBD1
CASSHNRNPDSTETQYF | TGCGCCAGCAGCCACAATCGGAACCCTGACAGCACTGAGACCCAGTACTTC | TRBV4-1 | NA | 17 | TRBJ2-5 | NA
CASSGSYATDTQYF | TGTGCCAGCAGTGGCAGTTACGCCACAGATACGCAGTATTTT | TRBV2 | NA | 14 | TRBJ2-3 | NA
CASSVELLAGYWELFF | TGTGCCAGCAGCGTAGAATTGCTAGCGGGGTATTGGGAGCTGTTTTTT | TRBV9 | NA | 16 | TRBJ2-2 | TRBD2
CASSPASPTQYF | TGTGCCAGCAGTCCCGCGAGTCCAACGCAGTATTTT | TRBV27 | NA | 12 | TRBJ2-3 | NA
CASSSTASYEQYF | TGTGCCAGCAGCTCCACTGCCTCCTACGAGCAGTACTTC | TRBV7-8 | NA | 13 | TRBJ2-7 | NA
CASSANRDRVGTDTQYF | TGTGCCAGCAGCGCTAACAGGGACCGGGTTGGTACAGATACGCAGTATTTT | TRBV9 | NA | 17 | TRBJ2-3 | NA
CATSRDQGGGNTIYF | TGTGCCACCAGCAGAGATCAGGGTGGGGGAAACACCATATATTTT | TRBV15 | NA | 15 | TRBJ1-3 | NA
CATSRDLGSGEKLFF | TGTGCCACCAGCAGAGATCTGGGTTCAGGTGAAAAACTGTTTTTT | TRBV15 | NA | 15 | TRBJ1-4 | NA
CASSWTGAGTGELFF | TGTGCCAGCAGCTGGACAGGGGCCGGCACCGGGGAGCTGTTTTTT | TRBV7-6 | NA | 15 | TRBJ2-2 | TRBD1
CASSSRRGVEHTEAFF | TGTGCCAGCAGTTCCCGTCGGGGGGTTGAGCACACTGAAGCTTTCTTT | TRBV6-6 | NA | 16 | TRBJ1-1 | NA
CASSLDSLQPNYGYTF | TGTGCCAGCAGCCTAGACAGCCTGCAACCTAACTATGGCTACACCTTC | TRBV9 | NA | 16 | TRBJ1-2 | NA
CASSDVWSGYTF | TGTGCCAGCAGTGACGTTTGGTCCGGCTACACCTTC | TRBV25-1 | NA | 12 | TRBJ1-2 | NA
CASSYRISTNEKLFF | TGTGCCAGCAGTTATAGGATATCAACTAATGAAAAACTGTTTTTT | TRBV6-5 | NA | 15 | TRBJ1-4 | NA
CASSLGSTQETQYF | TGTGCCAGCAGCTTGGGTAGTACTCAGGAGACCCAGTACTTC | TRBV5-4 | NA | 14 | TRBJ2-5 | NA
CASSRSGGAEETQYF | TGTGCCAGCAGCCGGAGCGGGGGGGCCGAAGAGACCCAGTACTTC | TRBV9 | NA | 15 | TRBJ2-5 | TRBD2
CASSVEIAGGQNEQFF | TGTGCCAGCAGCGTAGAGATAGCGGGGGGGCAAAATGAGCAGTTCTTC | TRBV9 | NA | 16 | TRBJ2-1 | TRBD2
CASGTGTGAYEQYF | TGTGCCAGCGGAACCGGGACAGGAGCTTACGAGCAGTACTTC | TRBV2 | NA | 14 | TRBJ2-7 | TRBD1
CASRRGTGVPSYEQYF | TGTGCCAGTAGGAGGGGGACAGGGGTCCCCTCCTACGAGCAGTACTTC | TRBV19 | NA | 16 | TRBJ2-7 | TRBD1
CASSLGQGAYEQYF | TGTGCCAGCAGTTTAGGACAGGGGGCCTACGAGCAGTACTTC | TRBV27 | NA | 14 | TRBJ2-7 | TRBD1
CASSLEGLASEQYF | TGTGCCAGCAGCTTAGAGGGGCTAGCTAGCGAGCAGTACTTC | TRBV11-3 | NA | 14 | TRBJ2-7 | NA
CASSYYIYGYTF | TGTGCCAGCAGCTATTATATCTATGGCTACACCTTC | TRBV11-2 | NA | 12 | TRBJ1-2 | NA
CAIGQGVSYEQYF | TGTGCCATCGGACAGGGGGTATCGTACGAGCAGTACTTC | TRBV10-3 | NA | 13 | TRBJ2-7 | TRBD1
CASSGSGRATYNEQFF | TGTGCCAGCAGCGGAAGCGGGAGGGCCACCTACAATGAGCAGTTCTTC | TRBV9 | NA | 16 | TRBJ2-1 | TRBD2
CASSRTRGREKLFF | TGCGCCAGCAGCCGGACCCGAGGGCGTGAAAAACTGTTTTTT | TRBV5-1 | NA | 14 | TRBJ1-4 | NA
CASSFPRDSSNGYTF | TGTGCCAGCAGCTTCCCCCGGGACAGCTCAAATGGCTACACCTTC | TRBV5-6 | NA | 15 | TRBJ1-2 | TRBD1
CASSPHREGQPQHF | TGTGCCAGCAGTCCTCACAGGGAAGGTCAGCCCCAGCATTTT | TRBV28 | NA | 14 | TRBJ1-5 | NA
CASSLDTEAFF | TGTGCCAGCAGCTTGGACACTGAAGCTTTCTTT | TRBV5-5 | NA | 11 | TRBJ1-1 | NA
CASSLAGAIYEQYF | TGTGCCAGCAGCTTAGCGGGGGCAATCTACGAGCAGTACTTC | TRBV5-5 | few | 14 | TRBJ2-7 | TRBD2
CASKRQGGTEAFF | TGTGCCAGCAAAAGACAGGGAGGGACTGAAGCTTTCTTT | TRBV6-5 | NA | 13 | TRBJ1-1 | TRBD1
CASSDLSFVGEQFF | TGTGCCAGCAGTGACCTCTCCTTTGTGGGTGAGCAGTTCTTC | TRBV25-1 | NA | 14 | TRBJ2-1 | NA
CASRPGRGGYTF | TGTGCCAGCAGGCCTGGGCGGGGCGGCTACACCTTC | TRBV27 | NA | 12 | TRBJ1-2 | NA
CASSLGLLNTEAFF | TGTGCCAGCAGCTTGGGGCTGTTGAACACTGAAGCTTTCTTT | TRBV5-4 | few | 14 | TRBJ1-1 | NA
CASSAYRDTRSGEQYF | TGTGCCAGCAGCGCTTACCGGGACACTCGTTCCGGCGAGCAGTACTTC | TRBV9 | NA | 16 | TRBJ2-7 | NA
CASSLYAGGPSNEQFF | TGTGCCAGCAGTTTATACGCGGGAGGGCCAAGCAATGAGCAGTTCTTC | TRBV27 | once | 16 | TRBJ2-1 | TRBD2
CASSRTGESPLHF | TGTGCCAGCAGTCGGACAGGGGAATCACCCCTCCACTTT | TRBV6-6 | NA | 13 | TRBJ1-6 | TRBD1
CASSLRTGAKETQYF | TGTGCCAGCAGCTTAAGGACAGGGGCTAAAGAGACCCAGTACTTC | TRBV7-3 | NA | 15 | TRBJ2-5 | TRBD1
CASSDPRDRGSYEQYF | TGTGCCAGCAGTGACCCGAGGGACAGGGGTTCCTACGAGCAGTACTTC | TRBV11-2 | NA | 16 | TRBJ2-7 | TRBD1
CASSLDLAGGGYNEQFF | TGTGCCAGCAGCTTGGACTTGGCGGGGGGTGGCTACAATGAGCAGTTCTTC | TRBV5-4 | NA | 17 | TRBJ2-1 | TRBD2
CASSIRPANQPQHF | TGTGCCAGCAGCATTAGACCGGCCAATCAGCCCCAGCATTTT | TRBV5-5 | NA | 14 | TRBJ1-5 | NA
CATESRGGGYTF | TGTGCCACCGAGAGCAGGGGCGGTGGCTACACCTTC | TRBV5-5 | few | 12 | TRBJ1-2 | NA